Shown below are 30 T cell receptor beta chains from a single sample sequenced in a study. TCRdb called the RT-PCR reads again in MiXCR, with one record for every CDR3 protein. This table holds fewer than 800,000 distinct CDR3 sequences, more than 13% found once. Sequencing used memory CD4+ T cells from blood. These receptors were collected from a female donor in good health, serving as a healthy control.

This clonotype appeared a few times. The V call is TRBV6-1, the J call TRBJ1-1; D is unclear. The CDR3 is made up of 13 amino acids. In germline, CDR1 is MNHNS, CDR2 SASEGT. Trimming stripped 0 bases from V and 4 bases from J, with 6 bases between. CDR3 sequence: CASSEAEGTEAFF. CDR3 coding DNA: TGTGCCAGCAGTGAAGCCGAGGGCACTGAAGCTTTCTTT.

DNA of the CDR3: TGTGCCAGCAGCCAATTACACTCGGCGCAACGGGGGGAGACCCAGTACTTC. Translated: CASSQLHSAQRGETQYF. The V gene is TRBV3-1, the J gene TRBJ2-5; D might be TRBD2 (6 bases). CDR3 size: 17 residues. Looked up from germline, CDR1 is LGHDT and CDR2 is YNNKEL (reference sequence). The V and J ends lost 2 bases and 5 bases respectively, with 21 bases between them.

This chain connects TRBV2 to TRBJ2-7, with D perhaps matching TRBD2 (7 bases). Deletions cut 5 bases from V and 3 bases from J, with 20 bases between. The CDR3 extends over 16 amino acids. Looked up from germline, CDR1 is SNHLY and CDR2 is FYNNEI. The CDR3 reads CASSTPGGGGSYEQYF. The CDR3 nucleotides read TGTGCCAGCAGTACCCCCGGGGGCGGGGGTAGCTACGAGCAGTACTTC.

This clonotype was seen ten or more times. The CDR3: CSASPSISGNTIYF. CDR3 DNA: TGCAGCGCGTCACCTTCCATCTCTGGAAACACCATATATTTT. The rearrangement joins TRBV29-1 to TRBJ1-3; unclear D gene. CDR3 length: 14 residues. Trimming left V 7 bases short and J 0 bases short, with 13 bases between. Germline-derived CDR1 and CDR2 are SQVTM and ANQGSEA.

This clonotype has just a few counts. The J gene is TRBJ2-1, the V gene TRBV29-1; 7 positions match TRBD1. CDR1 and CDR2 from the germline V gene are SQVTM and ANQGSEA. J was trimmed by 5 bases and V by 8 bases; bases with no gene match: 12. The CDR3 contains 14 residues. The CDR3 sequence is CSSSGTAYNNEQFF. DNA of the CDR3: TGCAGCTCCTCCGGGACAGCGTACAACAATGAGCAGTTCTTC.

Ten or more counts support this clonotype. The chain recombines TRBV20-1 with TRBJ2-1; 11 bases line up with TRBD2. The junction had 6 bases not matched to a gene; V was cut back by 5 bases and J by 3 bases. There are 15 residues in the CDR3. Germline V gene data show CDR1 as DFQATT and CDR2 as SNEGSKA (reference sequence). This CDR3 reads CSAPTSGVLYNEQFF. In nucleotides, the CDR3 is TGCAGTGCTCCGACTAGCGGGGTGCTCTACAATGAGCAGTTCTTC.

The chain is built from TRBV28 and TRBJ1-2; D is perhaps TRBD1 (6 bases). The germline V gene has CDR1 MDHEN and CDR2 SYDVKM. The ends were cut back, 2 bases at V and 8 bases at J, with 18 bases in the middle. The CDR3 sequence is 15 residues long. The CDR3 nucleotides are TGTGCCAGCAGTTTAGGTGACAGGCTTTTGGGGGGCTACACCTTC. As protein: CASSLGDRLLGGYTF.

This clonotype showed up many times. The chain couples TRBV6-1 to TRBJ1-1, with TRBD1 as a possible D gene (5 bases). This CDR3 is 14 amino acids long. Germline CDR1 MNHNS, CDR2 SASEGT. V shed 6 bases and J shed 3 bases, with 14 bases lying between them. In DNA, the CDR3 is TGTGCCAGCAGCAAACAGGCCTGGGACACTGAAGCTTTCTTT. It specifies CASSKQAWDTEAFF.

This clonotype was recorded many times. The chain combines TRBV3-1 with TRBJ2-7, with 7 bases aligning to TRBD1. This CDR3 has 14 residues. V was pared by 1 base and J by 1 base, with 1 base of the junction left unmatched. The germline CDR1 and CDR2 sequences are LGHDT and YNNKEL (reference sequence). In DNA, the CDR3 is TGTGCCAGCAGCCAAGGGACAGGTTCCTACGAGCAGTACTTC. Its translation is CASSQGTGSYEQYF.

This clonotype was observed a handful of times. The chain links TRBV5-1 to TRBJ1-1, with TRBD1 matching over 7 bases. V lost 7 bases to trimming and J lost 1 base; unmatched junction nucleotides: 4. This CDR3 is built from 13 residues. The germline V gene encodes CDR1 SGHRS and CDR2 YFSETQ. The CDR3 spells CASGTEPNTEAFF. The DNA for the CDR3 is TGCGCCAGCGGGACAGAGCCGAACACTGAAGCTTTCTTT.

The V gene is TRBV28, the J gene TRBJ2-7; 9 bases are shared with TRBD1. V trimming: 4 bases; J trimming: 5 bases; junction bases outside the gene matches: 6. This CDR3 spans 14 amino acids. Germline CDR1 MDHEN, CDR2 SYDVKM. This CDR3 reads CASSWGQGPNEQYF. CDR3 in DNA: TGTGCCAGCAGTTGGGGACAGGGACCCAACGAGCAGTACTTC.

As concerns this clonotype: The junction departs from germline at one end; a sequencing error may be responsible. This chain connects TRBV29-1 to TRBJ2-1, with 7 bases fitting TRBD1. Germline CDR1 reads SQVTM; CDR2 reads ANQGSEA. The CDR3 length is 13 residues. The CDR3 loop is CSVKGTEYNEQLF. The CDR3 DNA reads TGCAGCGTTAAAGGGACAGAGTACAATGAGCAACTCTTC.

This clonotype appeared a few times. The rearrangement joins TRBV4-2 to TRBJ2-4, with unresolved D. The V end was cut by 5 bases, the J end by 0 bases, with 8 bases between. Germline V gene lookup returns CDR1 LGHNA and CDR2 YNFKEQ. The CDR3 is made up of 14 amino acids. DNA of the CDR3: TGTGCCAGCAGCTCGCTCCAAGCCAAAAACATTCAGTACTTC. Translated, it gives CASSSLQAKNIQYF.

This clonotype was seen a few times. The CDR3 DNA reads as TGTGCCATCGAGCCAGCGGGAGGGTACAATGAGCAGTTCTTC. It translates to CAIEPAGGYNEQFF. The chain uses TRBV10-3 and TRBJ2-1; 10 positions agree with TRBD2. The CDR3 is made up of 14 amino acids. Trimming at V came to 8 bases and at J to 4 bases, leaving 5 bases not matched to a gene. Germline V gene sequence: CDR1 ENHRY, CDR2 SYGVKD.

V is TRBV7-2 and J is TRBJ1-6; weak D call: TRBD1 (6 bases). This CDR3 has 19 amino acids. Trimming cost V 2 bases and J 7 bases, with 24 bases left between them. Germline V gives CDR1 SGHTA, CDR2 FQGNSA. CDR3 sequence reads: CASSLYFGGELGGNSPLHF. The CDR3 DNA reads as TGTGCCAGCAGCTTATATTTCGGCGGGGAGTTAGGGGGAAATTCACCCCTCCACTTT.

The chain carries TRBV18 and TRBJ2-1; TRBD2 agrees at 11 bases. This CDR3 is built from 17 residues. V shed 4 bases and J 5 bases; nucleotides not matched to a gene: 10. Germline CDR1 reads KGHSH; CDR2 reads LQKENI. The DNA of the CDR3 is TGTGCCAGCTCACAAAGGATAGCGGGAGGGCCGGACAATGAGCAGTTCTTC. It translates to CASSQRIAGGPDNEQFF.

This clonotype was seen only a few times. V and J are TRBV7-8 and TRBJ1-5; possible D gene TRBD1, 5 bases. With 7 bases removed from V and 7 bases from J, the gap between germline ends came to 20 bases. The CDR3 extends over 15 amino acids. CDR1 and CDR2 (germline): SGHVS, FQNEAQ. The CDR3, as DNA: TGTGCCAGCACCTTGGACACGGGGATGCGGCAGCCCCAGCATTTT. Protein sequence: CASTLDTGMRQPQHF. The variable domain in full, with the rest retrieved from reference TRBV7-8 and TRBJ1-5, is GAGVSQSPRYKVAKRGQDVALRCDPISGHVSLFWYQQALGQGPEFLTYFQNEAQLDKSGLPSDRFFAERPEGSVSTLKIQRTQQEDSAVYLCASTLDTGMRQPQHFGDGTRLSIL.

This clonotype has just a few counts. The chain uses TRBV20-1 and TRBJ2-3; D ambiguous. With 0 bases removed from V and 2 bases from J, the gap between germline ends came to 12 bases. Germline V gene data show CDR1 as DFQATT and CDR2 as SNEGSKA (reference sequence). The CDR3 has 15 amino acids. This CDR3 reads CSARDRMRPTDTQYF. In DNA form, the CDR3 reads TGCAGTGCTAGAGATCGTATGAGGCCCACAGATACGCAGTATTTT.

The CDR3 region has the DNA TGTGCCACCAGCAGAGATAGTGGCGAGCAGTACTTC. As protein: CATSRDSGEQYF. The chain employs TRBV15 and TRBJ2-7; no clear D gene. CDR3 length equals 12 residues. Per the germline V gene, CDR1 is LNHNV and CDR2 is YYDKDF (reference sequence). V lost 0 bases, J lost 6 bases, and 6 bases lay in between.

The chain carries TRBV6-5 and TRBJ2-7; D remains ambiguous. CDR1 is MNHEY, CDR2 SVGAGI, per germline. CDR3 length equals 14 residues. The V gene lost 6 bases and the J gene lost 0 bases, with 12 bases spanning the gap. The CDR3 here is CASRYGYNSYEQYF. The CDR3 DNA reads TGTGCCAGCAGATACGGGTACAACTCCTACGAGCAGTACTTC.

This chain uses TRBV5-1 with TRBJ2-2; maybe TRBD1 (6 bases). CDR3 size: 12 residues. The V gene lost 8 bases and the J gene lost 9 bases, with 14 bases spanning the gap. Germline V gene data show CDR1 as SGHRS and CDR2 as YFSETQ. The CDR3, as DNA: TGCGCCAGTAGCAAGGGGGAAAGGGAGCTGTTTTTT. Translation: CASSKGERELFF.

This clonotype has ten or more counts. The chain recombines TRBV6-6 with TRBJ2-6, with a possible D match to TRBD1 (6 bases). V was trimmed by 8 bases and J by 1 base, leaving 9 bases between them. The CDR3 runs 14 residues. Germline CDR1 reads MNHNY; CDR2 reads SVGAGI (reference sequence). The CDR3 here is CASAQGSGANVLTF. The CDR3 coding sequence is TGTGCCAGCGCACAGGGATCTGGGGCCAACGTCCTGACTTTC.

This clonotype was counted a few times. The V and J genes are TRBV6-2 or TRBV6-3 and TRBJ2-5, with D possibly being TRBD2 (6 bases). In germline, CDR1 is MNHEY, CDR2 SVGEGT. V lost 4 bases and J lost 3, with 18 bases in between. This CDR3 has 16 residues. The CDR3 loop is CASSSGLSRIEETQYF. CDR3 sequence (DNA): TGTGCCAGCAGTTCTGGACTATCCCGAATAGAAGAGACCCAGTACTTC.

The chain is built from TRBV7-8 and TRBJ1-3, with a possible D match to TRBD1 (6 bases). Deletions cut 3 bases from V and 0 bases from J, with 9 bases between. Germline V CDR1 and CDR2: SGHVS, FQNEAQ. The CDR3 covers 15 residues. The CDR3 sequence is CASSLDSISGNTIYF. In nucleotides, the CDR3 is TGTGCCAGCAGCTTGGACAGCATCTCTGGAAACACCATATATTTT.

This chain uses TRBV3-1 with TRBJ2-7, with 7 bases that match TRBD1. Per germline, CDR1 LGHDT and CDR2 YNNKEL (reference sequence). This CDR3 comprises 13 residues. Germline trimming cut 3 bases from V and 10 bases from J; bases unmatched to any gene: 9. The DNA for the CDR3 is TGTGCCAGCAGCCAGATTGGAACAGGGGATCAGTACTTC. Residues: CASSQIGTGDQYF.

This clonotype was found many times. This rearrangement joins TRBV5-4 to TRBJ2-1; 9 bases agree with TRBD2. This CDR3 is built from 16 residues. The germline gives CDR1 SGHNT, CDR2 YYREEE (reference sequence). The junction had 7 bases not matched to a gene; V was cut back by 1 base and J by 5 bases. CDR3 amino acids: CASSLPPSGTNNEQFF. Here the CDR3 DNA reads TGTGCCAGCAGCTTGCCTCCTAGCGGGACTAACAATGAGCAGTTCTTC.

The chain links TRBV7-6 to TRBJ2-2; 8 positions agree with TRBD1. The germline V gene encodes CDR1 SGHVS and CDR2 FNYEAQ. CDR3 length: 15 amino acids. V was pared by 5 bases and J by 8 bases, with 10 bases of the junction left unmatched. CDR3 in amino acids: CASSVNAGGNGELFF. The CDR3 coding sequence is TGTGCCAGCAGCGTAAACGCAGGGGGCAATGGGGAGCTGTTTTTT.

This clonotype was seen at least ten times. The chain employs TRBV12-3 or TRBV12-4 and TRBJ2-5; TRBD2 might be the D (6 bases). Trimming shortened V by 3 bases and J by 3 bases, and 8 bases separated the two germline ends. The CDR3 has 13 residues. In DNA, the CDR3 is TGTGCCAGCAGTTTGTGGGGGGAAGAGACCCAGTACTTC. Amino acids: CASSLWGEETQYF.

This clonotype was seen only a few times. V and J are TRBV10-3 and TRBJ2-7; no clear D. Germline CDR1 reads ENHRY; CDR2 reads SYGVKD. Trimming removed 11 bases at V and 2 bases at J, with 13 bases between. The CDR3 loop spans 12 amino acids. CDR3 coding DNA: TGTGCCGCTCGAGACAATACCTACGAGCAGTACTTC. Amino acids: CAARDNTYEQYF.

This chain links TRBV7-9 with TRBJ2-1; D is unresolved. The germline V gene has CDR1 SEHNR and CDR2 FQNEAQ (reference sequence). The germline V and J ends were trimmed by 6 bases and 0 bases, with 15 bases remaining between them. CDR3 length: 16 residues. The CDR3 loop is CASSFFGALSYNEQFF. The CDR3 coding sequence is TGTGCCAGCAGTTTTTTTGGCGCCCTCTCCTACAATGAGCAGTTCTTC.